This T cell receptor (beta chain) was identified in a study of radiotherapy plus CTLA-4 blockade in lung cancer. Study context: Objective responses arose in roughly 18% of patients, and around 30% experienced disease control. Findings and caveats of the study: Response was reportedly best predicted by early blood T cell clone dynamics, with interferon-beta. Blood saw expansion of tumor-derived TCR clones after radiotherapy plus ipilimumab.

Those patients who had chemo-refractory metastatic non-small-cell lung cancer were given focal radiation along with CTLA-4 blockade through ipilimumab. There are 14 residues in the CDR3. The V gene lost 0 bases and the J gene lost 6 bases, with 11 bases spanning the gap. Notes on this clone: Its specificity is not known.

The method was immunoSEQ multiplex PCR; TCRdb's version includes in-frame clones alone and lacks a portion of them. The sample records some 110,000 clones, about four fifths being singletons. The sequence derives from a human donor with non-small cell lung cancer that progressed on radiotherapy plus ipilimumab. Some clones in this sample may be carry-over from other donors' samples. The source material was peripheral blood, sampled from a patient treated with radiotherapy plus ipilimumab. This chain connects TRBV23-1 to TRBJ1-2; D is possibly TRBD1 (6 bases). TRBV23-1 is known as an ORF, though its function is uncertain. CDR3 in DNA: TGCGCCAGCAGTCAATCTGAGGGGGGAAATGGCTACACCTTC. Translated, it gives CASSQSEGGNGYTF.